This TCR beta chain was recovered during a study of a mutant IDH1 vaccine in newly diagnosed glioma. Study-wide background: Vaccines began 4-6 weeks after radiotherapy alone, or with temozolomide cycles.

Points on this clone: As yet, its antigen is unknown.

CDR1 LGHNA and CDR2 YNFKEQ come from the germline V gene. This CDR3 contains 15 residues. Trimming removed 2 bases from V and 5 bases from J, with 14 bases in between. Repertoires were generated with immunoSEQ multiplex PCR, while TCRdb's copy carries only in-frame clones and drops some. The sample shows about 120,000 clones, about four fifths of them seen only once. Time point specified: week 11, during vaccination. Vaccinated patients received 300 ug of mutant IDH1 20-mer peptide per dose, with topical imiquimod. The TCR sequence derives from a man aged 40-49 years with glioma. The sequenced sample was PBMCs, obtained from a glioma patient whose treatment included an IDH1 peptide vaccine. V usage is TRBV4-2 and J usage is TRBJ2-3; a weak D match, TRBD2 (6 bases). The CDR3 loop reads CASSQPGTQRDTQYF. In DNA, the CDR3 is TGTGCCAGCAGCCAACCCGGGACTCAGAGAGATACGCAGTATTTT.